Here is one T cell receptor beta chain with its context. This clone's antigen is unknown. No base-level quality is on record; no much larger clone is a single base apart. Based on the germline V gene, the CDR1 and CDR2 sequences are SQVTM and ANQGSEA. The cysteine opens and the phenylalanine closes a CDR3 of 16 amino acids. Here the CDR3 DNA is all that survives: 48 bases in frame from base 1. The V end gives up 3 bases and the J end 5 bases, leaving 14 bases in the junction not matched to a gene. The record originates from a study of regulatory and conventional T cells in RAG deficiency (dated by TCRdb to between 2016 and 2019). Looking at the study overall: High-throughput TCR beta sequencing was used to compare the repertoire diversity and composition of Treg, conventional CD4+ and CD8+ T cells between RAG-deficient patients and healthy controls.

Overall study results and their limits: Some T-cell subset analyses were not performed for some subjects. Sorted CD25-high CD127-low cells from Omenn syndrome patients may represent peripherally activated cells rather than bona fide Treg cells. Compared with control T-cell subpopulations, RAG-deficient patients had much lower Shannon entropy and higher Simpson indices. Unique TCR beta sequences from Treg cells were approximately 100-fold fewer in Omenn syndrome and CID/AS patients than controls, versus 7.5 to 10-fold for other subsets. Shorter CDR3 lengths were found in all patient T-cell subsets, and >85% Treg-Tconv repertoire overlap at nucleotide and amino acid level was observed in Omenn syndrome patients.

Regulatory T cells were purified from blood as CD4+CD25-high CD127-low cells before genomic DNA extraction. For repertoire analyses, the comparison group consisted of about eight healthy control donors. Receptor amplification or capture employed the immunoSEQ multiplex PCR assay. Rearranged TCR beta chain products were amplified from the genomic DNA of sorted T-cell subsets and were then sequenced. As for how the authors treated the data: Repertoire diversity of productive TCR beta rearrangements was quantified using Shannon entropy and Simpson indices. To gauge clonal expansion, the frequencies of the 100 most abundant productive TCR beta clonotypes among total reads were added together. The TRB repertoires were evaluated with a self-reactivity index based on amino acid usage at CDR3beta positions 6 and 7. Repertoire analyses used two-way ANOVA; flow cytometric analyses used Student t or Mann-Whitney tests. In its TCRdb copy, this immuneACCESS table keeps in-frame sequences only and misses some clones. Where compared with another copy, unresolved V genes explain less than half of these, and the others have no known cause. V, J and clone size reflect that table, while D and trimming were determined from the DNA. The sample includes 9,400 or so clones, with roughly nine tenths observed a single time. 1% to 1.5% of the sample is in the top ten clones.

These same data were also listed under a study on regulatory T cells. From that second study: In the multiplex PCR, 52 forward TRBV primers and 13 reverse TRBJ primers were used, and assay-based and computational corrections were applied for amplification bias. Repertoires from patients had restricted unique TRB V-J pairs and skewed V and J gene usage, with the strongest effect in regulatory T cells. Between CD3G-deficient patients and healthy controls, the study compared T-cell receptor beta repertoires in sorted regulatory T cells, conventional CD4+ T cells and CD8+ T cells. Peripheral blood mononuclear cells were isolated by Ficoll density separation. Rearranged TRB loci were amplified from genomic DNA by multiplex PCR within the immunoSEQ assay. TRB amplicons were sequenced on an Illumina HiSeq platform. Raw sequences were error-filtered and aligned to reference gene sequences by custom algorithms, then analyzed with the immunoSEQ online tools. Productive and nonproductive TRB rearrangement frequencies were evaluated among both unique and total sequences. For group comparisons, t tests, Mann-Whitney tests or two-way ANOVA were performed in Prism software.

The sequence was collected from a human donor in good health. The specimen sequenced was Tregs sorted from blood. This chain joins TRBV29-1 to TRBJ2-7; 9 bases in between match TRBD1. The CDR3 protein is CSVDTGGALSINEQYF. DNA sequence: TGCAGCGTTGACACAGGGGGCGCCTTATCCATAAACGAGCAGTACTTC.